These 2 T cell receptor beta chains share one sample of origin, sequenced in a study of molecular identifiers for immune sequencing clone quantification. Each CDR3 protein gets one entry after TCRdb re-called the PCR reads with MiXCR. The sample holds roughly 630,000 distinct CDR3 sequences, roughly 27% seen once. Sample: naive CD8+ T cells from blood, with Jurkat cell RNA spiked in. Subset: FACS-sorted CD8+CD4-CCR7+CD45RA+ naive T cells. The receptor set was obtained from a human donor in good health. Some libraries in this study had Jurkat cell RNA spiked in.

The rearrangement joins TRBV20-1 to TRBJ2-7; D not resolved. V was clipped by 0 bases and J by 2 bases, with 11 bases between them. In germline, CDR1 is DFQATT, CDR2 SNEGSKA (reference sequence). CDR3 length: 14 residues. CDR3 bases: TGCAGTGCTAGAGATCTCTATACGACCTACGAGCAGTACTTC. Protein product: CSARDLYTTYEQYF.

The CDR3 nucleotides are TGTGCCAGCAGCTTAGAACGGGGGGAGCGGGAGGCCACAGATACGCAGTATTTT. Its protein product is CASSLERGEREATDTQYF. The chain combines TRBV7-3 with TRBJ2-3; 9 bases map to TRBD2. Losses at the gene ends were 2 bases for V and 2 bases for J; bases not matched to a gene: 11. Germline loops: CDR1 SGHTA, CDR2 FQGTGA. CDR3 size: 18 residues.